This T cell receptor beta chain stems from a study of cytomegalovirus exposure and HLA in healthy donors. Primers included in the PCR were 60 Vbeta and 13 Jbeta primers. The protocol was immunoSEQ multiplex PCR, while the TCRdb copy is restricted to in-frame clones and leaves out a portion. Across around 75,000 clones, the top ten clones capture about 5% of the sample. Sequencing was carried out using PBMCs. This clonotype originated in a man aged 35 to 55 in good health and CMV-seronegative.

CDR3 sequence (DNA): TGTGCCAGCAGATATATAGATTCCCAAGAGACCCAGTACTTC. Amino acids: CASRYIDSQETQYF. The chain employs TRBV5-6 and TRBJ2-5; D is unresolved. The CDR3 runs to 14 residues. V was shortened by 5 bases and J by 1 base, with 12 bases between the two germline ends. The V gene's germline CDR1 is SGHDT and CDR2 YYEEEE.